Below, 24 T cell receptor beta chains from the same sample are listed, as sequenced in a study of shared clonotypes between healthy human individuals (dated by TCRdb to about 2020). Library method: the immunoSEQ multiplex PCR assay. TCRdb's version of the immuneACCESS table is confined to in-frame rearrangements and falls short of the full clone set. An unresolved V gene accounts for under half of the shortfall where checked; the remainder is of unknown origin. This sample holds approximately 980,000 clones; over 60% were observed only once. The top ten hold around 1.5% of the sample. Sequencing was done on a sample of memory CD4+ T cells sorted from blood. Reading the label with the study, this specimen's cell subset or site is: CD45RA-negative fraction. The receptors were sampled from a man aged 18 to 29 in good health.

This clone has only a few counts. CDR3 in amino acids: CASSSARYGYTF. CDR3 bases: TGTGCCAGCTCATCAGCACGGTATGGCTACACCTTC. This chain connects TRBV18 to TRBJ1-2; D gene unclear. Germline V gene lookup returns CDR1 KGHSH and CDR2 LQKENI. Trimming took off 5 bases at V and 5 bases at J, with 9 bases between the two ends. The CDR3 consists of 12 residues.

The chain combines TRBV27 with TRBJ1-4, with D possibly being TRBD1 (5 bases). This CDR3 has 16 amino acids. Germline lookup yields CDR1 MNHEY and CDR2 SMNVEV (reference sequence). The V end was cut by 2 bases, the J end by 5 bases, with 15 bases between. The CDR3 loop is CASSLTGGWGNEKLFF. In nucleotides, the CDR3 is TGTGCCAGCAGTTTAACCGGAGGCTGGGGGAATGAAAAACTGTTTTTT. The full variable domain, its missing parts supplied by reference TRBV27 and TRBJ1-4, is EAQVTQNPRYLITVTGKKLTVTCSQNMNHEYMSWYRQDPGLGLRQIYYSMNVEVTDKGDVPEGYKVSRKEKRNFPLILESPSPNQTSLYFCASSLTGGWGNEKLFFGSGTQLSVL.

In nucleotides, the CDR3 is TGCAGCGTTGGGGTCAGGGGAGCCTACAATGAGCAGTTCTTC. It codes for CSVGVRGAYNEQFF. The gene calls are TRBV29-1 and TRBJ2-1; possible D gene TRBD1, 6 bases. With 4 bases removed from V and 2 bases from J, the gap between germline ends came to 12 bases. The germline gives CDR1 SQVTM, CDR2 ANQGSEA. This CDR3 has 14 amino acids.

This clone was recorded a few times. The genes are TRBV6-5 and TRBJ2-1; unclear D gene. The CDR3 runs to 14 residues. Germline CDR1 MNHEY, CDR2 SVGAGI. Between the trimmed V and J ends, which lost 0 bases and 11 bases, there was a span of 14 bases. As DNA, the CDR3 is TGTGCCAGCAGTTACTCGAGTCCGGGCAGGAAGCAGTTCTTC. Amino acids: CASSYSSPGRKQFF.

The gene calls are TRBV5-1 and TRBJ2-1; TRBD1 agrees at 9 bases. The CDR3 covers 17 residues. V was clipped by 2 bases and J by 5 bases; unmatched bases: 11. Germline V gene sequence: CDR1 SGHRS, CDR2 YFSETQ. CDR3 protein: CASSLALLTGGNNEQFF. Here the CDR3 DNA reads TGCGCCAGCAGCTTAGCCTTATTGACAGGGGGAAACAATGAGCAGTTCTTC.

This sequence joins TRBV7-9 and TRBJ2-5; perhaps TRBD2 as D (6 bases). V dropped 7 bases and J dropped 3 bases, with 12 bases sitting between them. This CDR3 is built from 13 residues. Germline V gene data show CDR1 as SEHNR and CDR2 as FQNEAQ (reference sequence). CDR3 residues: CASMWTGEETQYF. The CDR3 DNA reads TGTGCCAGCATGTGGACGGGGGAAGAGACCCAGTACTTC.

The chain's CDR3 is CASSFLANPYEQYF. The DNA for the CDR3 is TGTGCCAGCAGCTTCCTAGCGAACCCCTACGAGCAGTACTTC. V gene TRBV7-8 combines with J gene TRBJ2-7, with D possibly matching TRBD2 (6 bases). The ends were cut back, 3 bases at V and 2 bases at J, with 11 bases in the middle. The germline V gene encodes CDR1 SGHVS and CDR2 FQNEAQ. The CDR3 is 14 residues long.

Only one count was recorded for this clone. The rearrangement uses TRBV7-9 and TRBJ2-3; perhaps TRBD1 as D (6 bases). V lost 6 bases and J lost 3, with 16 bases in between. CDR1 SEHNR and CDR2 FQNEAQ come from the germline V gene (reference sequence). The CDR3 runs 15 residues. CDR3 nucleotide sequence: TGTGCCAGCAGTCTTACAGGGATTCGGACAGATACGCAGTATTTT. It specifies CASSLTGIRTDTQYF.

This chain joins TRBV27 and TRBJ1-6, with D tentatively TRBD1 (6 bases). The CDR3 consists of 15 residues. The germline CDR1 and CDR2 sequences are MNHEY and SMNVEV (reference sequence). V was shortened by 1 base and J by 8 bases, with 12 bases between the two germline ends. DNA of the CDR3: TGTGCCAGCAGTTTATTAGTTTCAGGGGATTCACCCCTCCACTTT. Protein: CASSLLVSGDSPLHF.

The chain couples TRBV2 to TRBJ2-5; no reliable D call. CDR1 is SNHLY and CDR2 is FYNNEI in the germline V gene. CDR3 size: 14 residues. With 4 bases removed from V and 5 bases from J, the gap between germline ends came to 14 bases. CDR3 nucleotide sequence: TGTGCCAGCAGTGGGGGAAGACAAGGGGAGACCCAGTACTTC. As protein: CASSGGRQGETQYF.

On this clone: Other DNA sequences in the sample encode the same CDR3. DNA of the CDR3: TGTGCCAGTAGTATTCTAGCATCCTACGAGCAGTACTTC. This gives the protein CASSILASYEQYF. This chain connects TRBV19 to TRBJ2-7, with D possibly being TRBD2 (5 bases). Deletions cut 3 bases from V and 1 base from J, with 7 bases between. Germline V gene lookup returns CDR1 LNHDA and CDR2 SQIVND (reference sequence). The CDR3 extends over 13 amino acids.

The chain uses TRBV2 and TRBJ2-7, with D unresolved. V was trimmed by 6 bases and J by 1 base, leaving 7 bases between them. There are 12 residues in the CDR3. Per the germline V gene, CDR1 is SNHLY and CDR2 is FYNNEI. CDR3 bases: TGTGCCAGCAGAAGAAGATCCTACGAGCAGTACTTC. Translating gives CASRRRSYEQYF.

This chain uses TRBV2 with TRBJ2-2; TRBD2 matches at 10 bases. V gave up 5 bases and J gave up 0 bases; unmatched junction bases: 3. CDR1 is SNHLY and CDR2 is FYNNEI in the germline V gene. The CDR3 has 16 amino acids. CDR3 sequence (DNA): TGTGCCAGCAGTAAGGGACTAGCGACGAACACCGGGGAGCTGTTTTTT. This encodes CASSKGLATNTGELFF.

The chain combines TRBV7-2 with TRBJ1-6; 7 bases agree with TRBD1. In germline, CDR1 is SGHTA, CDR2 FQGNSA. The CDR3 consists of 15 residues. V dropped 5 bases and J dropped 6; count of bases not matched to a gene: 7. The CDR3 loop is CASSTQGDRNSPLHF. CDR3 coding DNA: TGTGCCAGCAGCACTCAGGGGGATCGTAATTCACCCCTCCACTTT.

J is TRBJ2-4 and V is TRBV4-1; 12 nucleotides agree with TRBD2. V shed 5 bases, J shed 5 bases, and the junction held 10 bases outside the gene matches. The CDR3 totals 17 residues. Germline CDR1 and CDR2: MGHRA and YSYEKL. The CDR3 protein is CASSLRLAGVGENIQYF. The CDR3 nucleotides read TGCGCCAGCAGCTTAAGACTAGCGGGGGTCGGGGAAAACATTCAGTACTTC.

The chain employs TRBV28 and TRBJ2-2, with a weak D call TRBD1 (5 bases). CDR3 length: 16 amino acids. Trimming left V 2 bases short and J 1 base short, with 11 bases between. Germline loops: CDR1 MDHEN, CDR2 SYDVKM. This CDR3 is CASSLVGRVNTGELFF. In DNA form, the CDR3 reads TGTGCCAGCAGTTTAGTGGGCAGGGTGAACACCGGGGAGCTGTTTTTT.

The V call is TRBV29-1, the J call TRBJ2-7, with 7 bases identical to TRBD2. The CDR3 contains 11 residues. With V trimmed by 4 bases and J by 6 bases, 3 bases remained unmatched. Per the germline V gene, CDR1 is SQVTM and CDR2 is ANQGSEA. Written as DNA, the CDR3 is TGCAGCGTTGTTGGGGGGGTCGAGCAGTACTTC. Translation gives CSVVGGVEQYF.

The chain recombines TRBV4-3 with TRBJ2-5; 7 positions agree with TRBD2. The germline V gene encodes CDR1 LGHNA and CDR2 YSLEER. There are 16 residues in the CDR3. V shed 2 bases, J shed 5 bases, and the junction held 11 bases outside the gene matches. CDR3 region: CASSQSHSSGWETQYF. Here the CDR3 DNA reads TGCGCCAGCAGCCAATCCCATAGTAGCGGGTGGGAGACCCAGTACTTC.

V usage is TRBV9 and J usage is TRBJ2-3, with TRBD2 identical over 7 bases. This CDR3 is built from 16 residues. The germline CDR1 and CDR2 sequences are SGDLS and YYNGEE. Trimming cost V 0 bases and J 2 bases; bases outside gene matches: 6. CDR3 loop: CASSVDSLAATDTQYF. For the CDR3, the DNA is TGTGCCAGCAGCGTAGATTCCCTAGCGGCCACAGATACGCAGTATTTT.

The V gene is TRBV10-3, the J gene TRBJ2-1, with 10 positions matching TRBD1. V was pared by 4 bases and J by 4 bases, with 19 bases of the junction left unmatched. This CDR3 has 20 amino acids. Germline CDR1 and CDR2: ENHRY and SYGVKD. The CDR3 DNA follows: TGTGCCATCAGTGGACAGGGGGCGCCTAGGGGGAGCGAACAATACAATGAGCAGTTCTTC. Its translation: CAISGQGAPRGSEQYNEQFF.

The CDR3 spells CASSLGGYQETQYF. The CDR3 DNA is TGTGCCAGCAGCTTAGGGGGGTACCAAGAGACCCAGTACTTC. The rearrangement links TRBV11-3 to TRBJ2-5, with D possibly being TRBD1 or TRBD2 (5 bases each). The CDR3 spans 14 residues. Germline lookup yields CDR1 SGHNT and CDR2 YENEEA. V lost 1 base and J lost 0, with 6 bases in between.

This clone was seen more than once but under ten times. The V call is TRBV7-8, the J call TRBJ1-2; tentative D call: TRBD1 (5 bases). The CDR3 is 14 residues long. Germline CDR1 SGHVS, CDR2 FQNEAQ. V lost 1 base, J lost 2 bases, and 8 bases lay in between. CDR3 in amino acids: CASSLVRQNYGYTF. CDR3 DNA sequence: TGTGCCAGCAGCTTAGTTAGACAGAACTATGGCTACACCTTC.

The chain uses TRBV6-5 and TRBJ2-7, with 7 bases that match TRBD2. This CDR3 spans 13 amino acids. V shed 7 bases and J 6 bases; nucleotides not matched to a gene: 9. Germline V gene sequence: CDR1 MNHEY, CDR2 SVGAGI. Written as DNA, the CDR3 is TGTGCCAGCACCACCCTCTCGGGGGGCGAGCAGTACTTC. This codes for CASTTLSGGEQYF.

The chain couples TRBV2 to TRBJ1-1; D not certain. The CDR3 loop spans 12 amino acids. CDR1 and CDR2 from the germline V gene are SNHLY and FYNNEI. V was shortened by 1 base and J by 5 bases, with 5 bases between the two germline ends. Here the CDR3 DNA reads TGTGCCAGCAGTGAAGTTACAACTGAAGCTTTCTTT. Protein: CASSEVTTEAFF.